The entry below gives a single T cell receptor beta chain sequence along with its context. The antigen is not known. The data derive from a study of monozygotic twins with inflammatory bowel disease. Overall study findings and caveats: Fewer shared clonotypes with others were found in IBD patients than in healthy twins, especially with disease activity. Using the inverse Simpson index, IBD patients had lower TCRbeta diversity than healthy co-twins.

TCRdb re-analyzed the 5' RACE reads; it lists each CDR3 protein once, without DNA. The sample's table shows 300,000 to 350,000 distinct CDR3 sequences. Investigators extracted total RNA from whole blood and did not sort T cells. The V gene's germline CDR1 is LGHNA and CDR2 YNFKEQ. The CDR3 length is 17 residues. Sequencing was performed on blood. This sequence originates from a human donor with ulcerative colitis or Crohn's disease, or a healthy co-twin of an affected twin (not recorded which). The gene calls are TRBV4-2 and TRBJ2-1; TCRdb lists TRBD2, though no DNA is available to test this call. The CDR3 loop is CASSGRLAGVSYNEQFF.